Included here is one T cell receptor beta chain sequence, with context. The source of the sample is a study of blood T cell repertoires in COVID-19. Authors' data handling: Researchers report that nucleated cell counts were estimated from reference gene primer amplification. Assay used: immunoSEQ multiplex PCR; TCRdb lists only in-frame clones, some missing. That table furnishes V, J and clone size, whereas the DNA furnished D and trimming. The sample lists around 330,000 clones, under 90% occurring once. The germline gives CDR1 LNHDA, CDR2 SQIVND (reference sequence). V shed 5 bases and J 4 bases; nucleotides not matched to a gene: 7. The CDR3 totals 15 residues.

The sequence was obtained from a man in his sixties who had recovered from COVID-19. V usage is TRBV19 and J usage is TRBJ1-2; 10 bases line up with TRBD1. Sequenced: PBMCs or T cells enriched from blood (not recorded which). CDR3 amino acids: CASSRSRDRGYGYTF. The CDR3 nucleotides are TGTGCCAGTAGTCGGTCCCGGGACAGGGGCTATGGCTACACCTTC.